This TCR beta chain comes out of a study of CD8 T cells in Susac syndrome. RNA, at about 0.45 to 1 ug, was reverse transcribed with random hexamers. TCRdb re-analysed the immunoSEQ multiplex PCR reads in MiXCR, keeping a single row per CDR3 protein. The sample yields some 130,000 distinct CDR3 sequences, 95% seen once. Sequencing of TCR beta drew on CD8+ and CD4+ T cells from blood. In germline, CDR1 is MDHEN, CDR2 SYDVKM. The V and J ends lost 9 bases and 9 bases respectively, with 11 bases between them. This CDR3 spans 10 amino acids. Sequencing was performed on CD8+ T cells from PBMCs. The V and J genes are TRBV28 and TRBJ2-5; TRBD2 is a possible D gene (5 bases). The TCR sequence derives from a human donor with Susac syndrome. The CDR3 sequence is CASRGKAQYF. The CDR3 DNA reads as TGTGCCAGTAGAGGGAAGGCCCAGTACTTC.